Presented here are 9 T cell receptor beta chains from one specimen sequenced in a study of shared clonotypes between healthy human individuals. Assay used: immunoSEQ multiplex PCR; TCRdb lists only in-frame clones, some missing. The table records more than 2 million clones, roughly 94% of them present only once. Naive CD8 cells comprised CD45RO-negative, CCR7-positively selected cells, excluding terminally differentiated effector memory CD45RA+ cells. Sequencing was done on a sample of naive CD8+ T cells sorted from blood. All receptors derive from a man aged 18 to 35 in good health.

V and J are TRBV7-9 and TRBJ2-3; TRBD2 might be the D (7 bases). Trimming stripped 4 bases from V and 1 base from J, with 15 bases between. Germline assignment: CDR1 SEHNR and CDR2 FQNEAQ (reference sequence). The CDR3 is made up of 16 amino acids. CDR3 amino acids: CASSWGGIHGTDTQYF. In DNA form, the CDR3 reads TGTGCCAGCAGCTGGGGGGGCATTCACGGCACAGATACGCAGTATTTT.

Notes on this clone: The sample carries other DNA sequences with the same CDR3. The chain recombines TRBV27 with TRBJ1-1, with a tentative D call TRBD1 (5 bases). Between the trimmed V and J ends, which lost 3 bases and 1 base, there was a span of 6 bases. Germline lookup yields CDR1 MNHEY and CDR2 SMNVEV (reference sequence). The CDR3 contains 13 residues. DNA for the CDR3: TGTGCCAGCAGTTTTAGGGGGAACACTGAAGCTTTCTTT. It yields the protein CASSFRGNTEAFF.

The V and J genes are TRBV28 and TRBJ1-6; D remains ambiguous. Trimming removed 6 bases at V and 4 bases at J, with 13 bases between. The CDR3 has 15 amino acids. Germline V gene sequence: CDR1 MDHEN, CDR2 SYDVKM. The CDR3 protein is CASRYESSYNSPLHF. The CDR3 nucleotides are TGTGCCAGCAGATATGAATCCTCGTATAATTCACCCCTCCACTTT.

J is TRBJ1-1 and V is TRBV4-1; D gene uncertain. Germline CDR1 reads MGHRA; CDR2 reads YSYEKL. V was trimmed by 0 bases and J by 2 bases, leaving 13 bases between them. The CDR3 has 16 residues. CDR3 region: CASSQDPGGVNTEAFF. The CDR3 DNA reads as TGCGCCAGCAGCCAAGATCCGGGTGGCGTTAACACTGAAGCTTTCTTT.

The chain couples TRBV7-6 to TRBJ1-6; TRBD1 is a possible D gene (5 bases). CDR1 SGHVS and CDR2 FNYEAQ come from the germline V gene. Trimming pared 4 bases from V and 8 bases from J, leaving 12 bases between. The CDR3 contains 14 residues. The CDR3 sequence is CASSSRDDHSPLHF. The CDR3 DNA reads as TGTGCCAGCAGCTCCCGGGACGACCATTCACCCCTCCACTTT.

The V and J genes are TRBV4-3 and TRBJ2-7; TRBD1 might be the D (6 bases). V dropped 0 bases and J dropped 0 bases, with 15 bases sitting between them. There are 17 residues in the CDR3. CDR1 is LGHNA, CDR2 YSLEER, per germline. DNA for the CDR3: TGCGCCAGCAGCCAAGATAGGGCCGGGACACTCTCCTACGAGCAGTACTTC. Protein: CASSQDRAGTLSYEQYF.

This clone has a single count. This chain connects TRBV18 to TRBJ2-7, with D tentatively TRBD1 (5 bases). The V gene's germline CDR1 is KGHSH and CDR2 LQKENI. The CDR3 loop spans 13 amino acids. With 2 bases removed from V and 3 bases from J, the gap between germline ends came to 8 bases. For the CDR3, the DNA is TGTGCCAGCTCACCAGGGGCCTACTACGAGCAGTACTTC. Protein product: CASSPGAYYEQYF.

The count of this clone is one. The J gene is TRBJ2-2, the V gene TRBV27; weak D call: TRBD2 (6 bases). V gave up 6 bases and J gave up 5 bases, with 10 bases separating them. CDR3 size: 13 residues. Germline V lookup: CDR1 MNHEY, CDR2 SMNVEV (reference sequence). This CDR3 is CASRRLETGELFF. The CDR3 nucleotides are TGTGCCAGCAGACGACTAGAAACCGGGGAGCTGTTTTTT.

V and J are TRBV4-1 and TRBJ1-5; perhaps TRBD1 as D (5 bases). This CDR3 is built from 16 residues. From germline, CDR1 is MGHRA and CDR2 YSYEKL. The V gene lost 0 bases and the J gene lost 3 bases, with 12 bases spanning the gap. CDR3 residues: CASSQDVAGTNQPQHF. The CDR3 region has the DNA TGCGCCAGCAGCCAAGATGTTGCAGGGACCAATCAGCCCCAGCATTTT.